These 32 T cell receptor beta chains originate from one sample sequenced in a study of blood T cell repertoires in COVID-19. The data were produced by immunoSEQ multiplex PCR, yet TCRdb's version contains in-frame clones alone and is incomplete. The sample shows roughly 190,000 clones, roughly 82% of them seen only once. Sequenced material: PBMCs or T cells enriched from blood (not recorded which). These receptors originate from a woman aged 55-69 years with acute COVID-19.

The CDR3: CASSNSGGSSYEQYF. The DNA for the CDR3 is TGTGCCAGCAGCAATAGCGGGGGGTCTTCCTACGAGCAGTACTTC. The rearrangement uses TRBV7-2 and TRBJ2-7, with TRBD2 identical over 10 bases. The trim removed 5 bases at V and 1 base at J, leaving 5 bases unmatched. Looked up from germline, CDR1 is SGHTA and CDR2 is FQGNSA. The CDR3 is made up of 15 amino acids.

The count of this clone is one. J is TRBJ1-5 and V is TRBV6-5, with D possibly TRBD1 on 5 matching bases. The CDR3 loop spans 12 amino acids. Germline V gene data show CDR1 as MNHEY and CDR2 as SVGAGI. The V end was cut by 5 bases, the J end by 7 bases, with 9 bases between. In DNA form, the CDR3 reads TGTGCCAGCAGTCGGGGGGGGCAGCCCCAGCATTTT. Translating gives CASSRGGQPQHF.

J is TRBJ1-6 and V is TRBV5-6, with 7 bases fitting TRBD1. This CDR3 is built from 15 residues. Germline values: CDR1 SGHDT, CDR2 YYEEEE. Trimming at V came to 4 bases and at J to 4 bases, leaving 5 bases not matched to a gene. The chain's CDR3 is CASSGRQGYNSPLHF. CDR3 DNA: TGTGCCAGCAGCGGGAGACAGGGATATAATTCACCCCTCCACTTT.

The chain employs TRBV18 and TRBJ1-2; no clear D gene. The CDR3 length is 14 residues. Per germline, CDR1 KGHSH and CDR2 LQKENI. V shed 6 bases and J shed 2 bases, with 13 bases lying between them. CDR3 in amino acids: CASSTGLLNYGYTF. DNA for the CDR3: TGTGCCAGCTCCACCGGGTTACTAAACTATGGCTACACCTTC.

In its sample, this clone was seen a few times. This CDR3 reads CASSDRMAGVNTGELFF. The CDR3 DNA follows: TGCGCCAGCAGTGATAGGATGGCGGGGGTGAACACCGGGGAGCTGTTTTTT. This chain links TRBV10-1 with TRBJ2-2, with TRBD2 matching over 7 bases. This CDR3 is built from 17 residues. Germline CDR1 WNHNN, CDR2 SYGVQD (reference sequence). V trimming: 3 bases; J trimming: 1 base; junction bases outside the gene matches: 8.

This chain links TRBV7-2 with TRBJ2-7; 8 bases align to TRBD2. Unmatched junction bases numbered 10, after V lost 7 bases and J lost 2 bases. The CDR3 is 15 residues long. Germline CDR1 and CDR2: SGHTA and FQGNSA. The CDR3 bases are TGTGCCAGCACCCGGGGGGGTAGTCAGGCCTACGAGCAGTACTTC. This sequence encodes CASTRGGSQAYEQYF.

The V call is TRBV28, the J call TRBJ1-2, with 7 bases matching TRBD1. Germline CDR1 MDHEN, CDR2 SYDVKM. The V segment lost 8 bases and the J segment 4 bases; nucleotides outside the gene matches: 13. The CDR3 consists of 15 residues. As DNA, the CDR3 is TGTGCCAGCCGCAAGGAGGGGGCATTTGGCTATGGCTACACCTTC. This encodes CASRKEGAFGYGYTF.

This chain connects TRBV14 to TRBJ1-1; D gene ambiguous. V lost 5 bases and J lost 8, with 12 bases in between. This CDR3 region has 12 residues. Germline V gene lookup returns CDR1 SGHDN and CDR2 FVKESK. CDR3 sequence (DNA): TGTGCCAGCAGCGTAGGGAGAGGAGAAGCTTTCTTT. It yields the protein CASSVGRGEAFF.

The gene calls are TRBV12-3 or TRBV12-4 and TRBJ2-2; 7 bases align to TRBD2. Trimming removed 8 bases from V and 6 bases from J; junction bases left unmatched: 3. The CDR3 extends over 12 amino acids. The CDR3, as DNA: TGTGCCAGCCCTGGGAGGGCCGGGGAGCTGTTTTTT. Encoded protein: CASPGRAGELFF.

The chain has TRBV5-1 and TRBJ1-2; D possibly corresponds to TRBD1 (5 bases). CDR3 length: 13 residues. The V gene's germline CDR1 is SGHRS and CDR2 YFSETQ. The V gene lost 4 bases and the J gene lost 4 bases, with 11 bases spanning the gap. For the CDR3, the DNA is TGCGCCAGCAGCGTTACAGGTCTCTATGGCTACACCTTC. It encodes CASSVTGLYGYTF.

This clone came up a few times. This sequence joins TRBV11-3 and TRBJ2-3, with 7 bases matching TRBD2. Per the germline V gene, CDR1 is SGHNT and CDR2 is YENEEA. CDR3 length: 15 residues. V lost 3 bases and J lost 0; bases outside the gene matches: 3. The CDR3 loop reads CASSLISGSTDTQYF. Here the CDR3 DNA reads TGTGCCAGCAGCTTGATTAGCGGGAGCACAGATACGCAGTATTTT.

The rearrangement uses TRBV11-2 and TRBJ2-1, with TRBD2 matching 12 bases. The CDR3 is 15 residues long. The ends lost 4 bases at V and 6 bases at J; junction bases unmatched: 4. Per the germline V gene, CDR1 is SGHAT and CDR2 is FQNNGV. In nucleotides, the CDR3 is TGTGCCAGCAGCTGGCCGGGACTAGCGGGCAATGAGCAGTTCTTC. Encoded protein: CASSWPGLAGNEQFF.

This chain links TRBV18 with TRBJ2-3; tentative D call: TRBD1 (5 bases). The V gene's germline CDR1 is KGHSH and CDR2 LQKENI. V lost 4 bases and J lost 0, with 17 bases in between. This CDR3 has 17 amino acids. The CDR3 nucleotides are TGTGCCAGCTCACAAGTACAGGCCGCGGCTAGCACAGATACGCAGTATTTT. It yields the protein CASSQVQAAASTDTQYF. The variable domain in full, completed from reference TRBV18 and TRBJ2-3, reads NAGVMQNPRHLVRRRGQEARLRCSPMKGHSHVYWYRQLPEEGLKFMVYLQKENIIDESGMPKERFSAEFPKEGPSILRIQQVVRGDSAAYFCASSQVQAAASTDTQYFGPGTRLTVL.

This sequence joins TRBV25-1 and TRBJ2-1; TRBD1 might be the D (5 bases). CDR1 and CDR2 from the germline V gene are MGHDK and SYGVNS. This CDR3 contains 14 residues. Trimming removed 3 bases at V and 5 bases at J, with 11 bases between. CDR3 residues: CASSDPRTNNEQFF. The CDR3 DNA follows: TGTGCCAGCAGTGACCCACGGACAAACAATGAGCAGTTCTTC.

The CDR3 protein is CASSLMAGQGSSGYTF. The CDR3 DNA reads as TGTGCCAGCAGCTTAATGGCCGGACAGGGTAGTAGTGGCTACACCTTC. The V and J genes are TRBV7-2 and TRBJ1-2; 8 bases are a match to TRBD1. This CDR3 has 16 amino acids. CDR1 is SGHTA and CDR2 is FQGNSA in the germline V gene. J gave up 7 bases and V 2 bases, and 12 bases lay outside the gene matches.

The chain links TRBV7-8 to TRBJ2-7, with 11 positions matching TRBD1. After removal of 2 bases from V and 3 bases from J, the junction contained 3 bases not matched to a gene. Per the germline V gene, CDR1 is SGHVS and CDR2 is FQNEAQ. The CDR3 totals 15 residues. CDR3 sequence (DNA): TGTGCCAGCAGCTTAATTGGGACAGGGGGCTACGAGCAGTACGTC. Protein sequence: CASSLIGTGGYEQYV.

The rearrangement uses TRBV6-2 or TRBV6-3 and TRBJ1-5; the match to TRBD1 covers 8 bases. Germline CDR1 reads MNHEY; CDR2 reads SVGEGT. CDR3 length equals 16 residues. The V segment lost 2 bases and the J segment 1 base; nucleotides outside the gene matches: 4. CDR3 nucleotide sequence: TGTGCCAGCAGTTACCTTAGGACAGGGAGCAATCAGCCCCAGCATTTT. It is translated as CASSYLRTGSNQPQHF.

This chain uses TRBV14 with TRBJ1-5, with D tentatively TRBD1 (6 bases). CDR1 and CDR2 from the germline V gene are SGHDN and FVKESK. The CDR3 loop spans 14 amino acids. V lost 1 base, J lost 4 bases, and 8 bases lay in between. CDR3 coding DNA: TGTGCCAGCAGCCAAGGGACAGAGAATCAGCCCCAGCATTTT. It is translated as CASSQGTENQPQHF.

The chain has TRBV27 and TRBJ1-6; 10 bases are shared with TRBD1. This CDR3 has 14 residues. Trimming took 6 bases from V and 6 from J; bases not matched to a gene: 2. Germline V gene data show CDR1 as MNHEY and CDR2 as SMNVEV (reference sequence). CDR3 nucleotide sequence: TGTGCCAGCAGCTGGGACAGGGGTAATTCACCCCTCCACTTT. This translates into CASSWDRGNSPLHF.

The chain joins TRBV19 to TRBJ2-3; a weak D match, TRBD1 (5 bases). The V end lost 0 bases, the J end lost 0 bases, and 7 bases lay between the germline ends. Germline loops: CDR1 LNHDA, CDR2 SQIVND (reference sequence). This CDR3 has 15 residues. The CDR3 DNA is TGTGCCAGTAGTATAGATTGGGGCAGCACAGATACGCAGTATTTT. It yields the protein CASSIDWGSTDTQYF.

The chain recombines TRBV6-1 with TRBJ2-1; TRBD2 is a possible D gene (6 bases). Trimming removed 4 bases from V and 4 bases from J, with 17 bases in between. In germline, CDR1 is MNHNS, CDR2 SASEGT. The CDR3 spans 16 residues. CDR3 sequence: CASSASAGTFYNEQFF. The CDR3 coding sequence is TGTGCCAGCAGTGCCAGCGCCGGGACTTTTTACAATGAGCAGTTCTTC.

The V call is TRBV2, the J call TRBJ2-1; 9 bases fit TRBD2. V lost 8 bases to trimming and J lost 3 bases; unmatched junction nucleotides: 8. The CDR3 extends over 15 amino acids. Germline CDR1 reads SNHLY; CDR2 reads FYNNEI. In nucleotides, the CDR3 is TGTGCCAGCTTACCCGGGACTAGCCTCTACAATGAGCAGTTCTTC. Amino acid sequence: CASLPGTSLYNEQFF.

The CDR3 reads CASSQPRTGLANTGELFF. Here the CDR3 DNA reads TGCGCCAGCAGCCAGCCTAGGACAGGACTCGCGAACACCGGGGAGCTGTTTTTT. This sequence joins TRBV4-3 and TRBJ2-2, with 7 bases that match TRBD1. This CDR3 is built from 18 residues. Germline assignment: CDR1 LGHNA and CDR2 YSLEER. Trimming removed 3 bases from V and 0 bases from J; junction bases left unmatched: 10.

This chain joins TRBV7-2 and TRBJ1-2, with TRBD1 matching 7 bases. CDR1 is SGHTA, CDR2 FQGNSA, per germline. The V and J ends lost 8 bases and 2 bases, in that order; junction bases with no gene match: 8. The CDR3 consists of 14 residues. CDR3 residues: CASVGGAGNYGYTF. The CDR3 nucleotides read TGTGCCAGCGTAGGGGGCGCGGGGAACTATGGCTACACCTTC.

The chain employs TRBV6-5 and TRBJ2-2; TRBD1 matches 8 bases. Germline V CDR1 and CDR2: MNHEY, SVGAGI. This CDR3 spans 14 amino acids. The V and J ends lost 6 bases and 5 bases, in that order; junction bases with no gene match: 5. The CDR3 DNA reads as TGTGCCAGCAGAAAACAGGGGGGAACCGGGGAGCTGTTTTTT. Protein product: CASRKQGGTGELFF.

The chain's CDR3 is CASNRLGSAGELFF. The DNA of the CDR3 is TGTGCCAGCAATCGACTCGGCAGCGCCGGGGAGCTGTTTTTT. The chain joins TRBV28 to TRBJ2-2, with D unresolved. This CDR3 is built from 14 residues. The V and J ends lost 7 bases and 6 bases respectively, with 15 bases between them. Per the germline V gene, CDR1 is MDHEN and CDR2 is SYDVKM.

The sample holds a few counts of this clone. The V gene is TRBV19, the J gene TRBJ1-5, with a weak D call TRBD1 (5 bases). The ends were cut back, 6 bases at V and 4 bases at J, with 16 bases in the middle. The CDR3 sequence is 15 residues long. CDR1 and CDR2 (germline): LNHDA, SQIVND (reference sequence). The CDR3 coding sequence is TGTGCCAGTAGGGGTGGCCAGGGTGGTAATCAGCCCCAGCATTTT. It is translated as CASRGGQGGNQPQHF.

The chain uses TRBV19 and TRBJ2-1; TRBD2 aligns across 11 bases. CDR1 is LNHDA and CDR2 is SQIVND in the germline V gene (reference sequence). After removal of 0 bases from V and 6 bases from J, the junction contained 7 bases not matched to a gene. This CDR3 has 17 residues. The CDR3 region has the DNA TGTGCCAGTAGTATAGATCAACTAGCGGGGGCCCCCAATGAGCAGTTCTTC. Translating it yields CASSIDQLAGAPNEQFF.

The rearrangement uses TRBV5-5 and TRBJ1-1, with no clear D. V was pared by 4 bases and J by 6 bases, with 16 bases between. This CDR3 spans 14 amino acids. Per germline, CDR1 SGHKS and CDR2 YYEKEE (reference sequence). In DNA, the CDR3 is TGTGCCAGCAGCGCCCTGAGAGAGGGCCCTGAAGCTTTCTTT. As protein: CASSALREGPEAFF.

The chain recombines TRBV7-2 with TRBJ1-3; unclear D gene. The germline CDR1 and CDR2 sequences are SGHTA and FQGNSA. This CDR3 has 13 residues. V dropped 6 bases and J dropped 2 bases, with 8 bases sitting between them. The CDR3 sequence: CASRIGAGNTIYF. DNA of the CDR3: TGTGCCAGCAGGATCGGAGCTGGAAACACCATATATTTT.

This chain uses TRBV30 with TRBJ1-1; D might be TRBD1 (6 bases). The CDR3 sequence is 14 residues long. V lost 0 bases and J 5 bases, leaving 13 bases between the germline ends. Germline CDR1 and CDR2: GTSNPN and SVGIG (reference sequence). The CDR3 DNA reads as TGTGCCTGGAGTGTACAGGGCAGACAAACTGAAGCTTTCTTT. It encodes CAWSVQGRQTEAFF.

The chain joins TRBV29-1 to TRBJ2-1; a possible D gene is TRBD1 (5 bases). Germline lookup yields CDR1 SQVTM and CDR2 ANQGSEA. The CDR3 runs to 12 residues. V was pared by 7 bases and J by 4 bases, with 11 bases between. In nucleotides, the CDR3 is TGCAGCGCCGACGACAGATACAATGAGCAGTTCTTC. Encoded protein: CSADDRYNEQFF.